This T cell receptor beta chain was captured in a study of OX40 agonist ivuxolimab in advanced cancers. Germline V lookup: CDR1 SGHDN, CDR2 FVKESK. Between the trimmed V and J ends, which lost 4 bases and 2 bases, there was a span of 8 bases. This CDR3 spans 13 amino acids. Findings and caveats of the study: Low levels of normalized T-cell clonal expansion also appeared in some nonresponders.

With regard to this clone: What it recognizes is unknown.

Clones were read by immunoSEQ multiplex PCR, and TCRdb kept only the in-frame ones, dropping some. The sample carries more than 45,000 clones, roughly 81% recorded once. The sequencing here drew on CD4+ or CD8+ T cells sorted from blood, taken in a trial of the OX40 agonist ivuxolimab. The chain is built from TRBV14 and TRBJ1-2; tentatively, D is TRBD1 (5 bases). The source of this sequence is an adult with an advanced solid tumor such as melanoma, head and neck, liver or kidney cancer. Here the CDR3 DNA reads TGTGCCAGCAGCCCGGGACTCAACTATGGCTACACCTTC. Protein sequence: CASSPGLNYGYTF.